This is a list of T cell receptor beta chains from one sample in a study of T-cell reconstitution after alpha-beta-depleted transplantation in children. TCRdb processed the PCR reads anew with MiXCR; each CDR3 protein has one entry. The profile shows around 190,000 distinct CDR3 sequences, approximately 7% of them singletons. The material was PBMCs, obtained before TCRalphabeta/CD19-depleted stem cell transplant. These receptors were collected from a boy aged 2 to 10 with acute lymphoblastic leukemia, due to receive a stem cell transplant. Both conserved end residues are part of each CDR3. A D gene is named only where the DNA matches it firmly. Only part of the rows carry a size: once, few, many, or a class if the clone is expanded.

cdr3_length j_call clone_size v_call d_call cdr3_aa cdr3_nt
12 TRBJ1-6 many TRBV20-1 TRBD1 CSVGTGDSPLHF TGCAGTGTGGGGACAGGAGATTCACCCCTCCACTTT
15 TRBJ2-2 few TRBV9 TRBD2 CASSGRTSGTGELFF TGTGCCAGCAGTGGAAGGACTAGCGGAACCGGGGAGCTGTTTTTT
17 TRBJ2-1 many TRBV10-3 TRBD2 CAISGGPLTSAYNEQFF TGTGCCATCAGTGGGGGTCCCTTAACTAGCGCCTACAATGAGCAGTTCTTC
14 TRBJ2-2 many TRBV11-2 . CASSSVRGGGELFF TGTGCCAGCAGCTCGGTCAGGGGTGGCGGGGAGCTGTTTTTT
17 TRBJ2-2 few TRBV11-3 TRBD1 CASSSQDRAVNTGELFF TGTGCCAGCAGCTCCCAGGACAGGGCGGTTAACACCGGGGAGCTGTTTTTT
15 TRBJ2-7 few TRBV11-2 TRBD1 CASSLETGGTYEQYF TGTGCCAGCAGCTTAGAGACAGGGGGAACCTACGAGCAGTACTTC
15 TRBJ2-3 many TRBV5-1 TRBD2 CASSWTSGVVDTQYF TGCGCCAGCAGCTGGACTAGCGGGGTTGTAGATACGCAGTATTTT
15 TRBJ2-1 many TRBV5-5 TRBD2 CASSPLAGNYNEQFF TGTGCCAGCAGCCCTCTAGCGGGGAACTACAATGAGCAGTTCTTC
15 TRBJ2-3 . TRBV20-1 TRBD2 CSAGTSGSLRDTQYF TGCAGTGCCGGGACTAGCGGGAGTCTAAGGGATACGCAGTATTTT
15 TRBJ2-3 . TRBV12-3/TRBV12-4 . CASSLALRGTDTQYF TGTGCCAGCAGTTTAGCGCTCAGGGGCACAGATACGCAGTATTTT
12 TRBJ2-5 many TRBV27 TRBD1 CASWDSRETQYF TGTGCCAGCTGGGACAGCCGAGAGACCCAGTACTTC
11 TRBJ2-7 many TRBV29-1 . CSVGELYEQYF TGCAGCGTTGGCGAACTCTACGAGCAGTACTTC
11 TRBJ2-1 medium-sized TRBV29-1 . CSVGSYNEQFF TGCAGCGTTGGGAGTTACAATGAGCAGTTCTTC
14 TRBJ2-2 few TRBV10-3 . CAIRADLNTGELFF TGTGCCATCAGGGCAGACTTAAACACCGGGGAGCTGTTTTTT
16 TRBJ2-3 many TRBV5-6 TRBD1 CASSLRGGQGTDTQYF TGTGCCAGCAGCTTGCGCGGAGGACAGGGAACAGATACGCAGTATTTT
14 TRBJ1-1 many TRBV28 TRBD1 CASSLTGAKTEAFF TGTGCCAGCAGTCTCACAGGGGCAAAAACTGAAGCTTTCTTT
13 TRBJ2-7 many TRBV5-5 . CASSLYRSYEQYF TGTGCCAGCAGCTTATACAGGTCCTACGAGCAGTACTTC
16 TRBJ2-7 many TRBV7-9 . CASSSPQTGYPYEQYF TGTGCCAGCAGCTCCCCCCAAACAGGGTACCCCTACGAGCAGTACTTC
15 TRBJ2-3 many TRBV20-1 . CSASGGASPSDTQYF TGCAGTGCTAGTGGAGGGGCGAGCCCGTCAGATACGCAGTATTTT
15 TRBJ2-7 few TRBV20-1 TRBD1 CSARAGQGISYEQYF TGCAGTGCTAGAGCCGGACAGGGGATATCCTACGAGCAGTACTTC
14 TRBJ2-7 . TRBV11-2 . CASILNPGIYEQYF TGTGCCAGCATCTTAAATCCAGGGATCTACGAGCAGTACTTC
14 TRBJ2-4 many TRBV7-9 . CASSPESAKNIQYF TGTGCCAGCAGCCCCGAGTCGGCCAAAAACATTCAGTACTTC
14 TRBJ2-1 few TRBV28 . CASSLPSSYNEQFF TGTGCCAGCAGTCTCCCCAGCTCCTACAATGAGCAGTTCTTC
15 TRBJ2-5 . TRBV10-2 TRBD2 CASSESGGRQETQYF TGCGCCAGCAGTGAGTCGGGCGGGAGGCAAGAGACCCAGTACTTC
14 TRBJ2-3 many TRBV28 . CASIVGRGADTQYF TGTGCCAGCATCGTCGGGAGAGGCGCAGATACGCAGTATTTT
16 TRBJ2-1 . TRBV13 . CASSSASEYMYNEQFF TGTGCCAGCAGCTCGGCTAGCGAGTATATGTACAATGAGCAGTTCTTC
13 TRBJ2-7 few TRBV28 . CASRTPEFHEQYF TGTGCCAGCAGGACACCTGAATTCCACGAGCAGTACTTC